These 3 T cell receptor beta chains originate from one sample sequenced in a study of Graves' ophthalmopathy and Graves' hyperthyroidism. Transcripts of RNA were the source for amplifying TCR beta CDR3 regions. First-round RT-PCR with HTBI primers preceded a second-round multiplex PCR. From the multiplex PCR reads, TCRdb called clonotypes with MiXCR, one entry per CDR3 protein. This sample has about 1.2 million distinct CDR3 sequences, with about two fifths found just once. The source material was peripheral blood or thyroid tissue (not recorded which). These receptor sequences come from an adult man with Graves' hyperthyroidism.

This clonotype showed up just a few times. The chain uses TRBV7-9 and TRBJ2-7; 10 positions agree with TRBD1. V shed 2 bases and J 4 bases; nucleotides not matched to a gene: 14. The CDR3 loop spans 18 amino acids. CDR1 is SEHNR and CDR2 is FQNEAQ in the germline V gene (reference sequence). The CDR3 DNA reads TGTGCCAGCAGCTTACCGCCAAATTCGGGACAGGGGATATACGAGCAGTACTTC. Translated, it gives CASSLPPNSGQGIYEQYF.

The rearrangement links TRBV9 to TRBJ1-1; D uncertain. Germline lookup yields CDR1 SGDLS and CDR2 YYNGEE. The CDR3 extends over 14 amino acids. V was pared by 0 bases and J by 4 bases, with 10 bases between. The CDR3 DNA reads TGTGCCAGCAGCGTAGGTCAGGCCGGCACTGAAGCTTTCTTT. This codes for CASSVGQAGTEAFF.

This clonotype was seen only a few times. This chain joins TRBV12-3 or TRBV12-4 and TRBJ2-2; weak D call: TRBD1 (5 bases). V was cut by 6 bases and J by 3 bases, with 8 bases left in between. The CDR3 has 13 residues. Here the CDR3 reads CASRDKYTGELFF. The CDR3 region has the DNA TGTGCCAGCAGGGACAAATACACCGGGGAGCTGTTTTTT.